This is a list of T cell receptor beta chains from one sample in a study of cytomegalovirus exposure and HLA in healthy donors. Here immunoSEQ multiplex PCR was the method, and the copy in TCRdb shows in-frame clones only, minus some. The repertoire consists of about 65,000 clones, with around 92% occurring once and the leading ten covering over 1%. Sequencing input: PBMCs. The source is a woman aged 18-29 years in good health and CMV-seronegative. The CDR3 runs from the conserved cysteine through the conserved F or W. Fields, in order: D gene, CDR3 length, V gene, J gene, clone size, CDR3 DNA, CDR3 protein. A D gene is named only where the DNA matches it firmly. Only some rows state a clone size, as once, few, many or a class for expanded clones.

TRBD1	14	TRBV25-1	TRBJ1-5	-	TGTGCCAGCGGGGGGACAGGGGGCGATCAGCCCCAGCATTTT	CASGGTGGDQPQHF
-	13	TRBV5-1	TRBJ1-1	-	TGCGCCAGCAGCTTGGAGCTCAACACTGAAGCTTTCTTT	CASSLELNTEAFF
-	14	TRBV6-5	TRBJ2-7	-	TGTGCCAGCAGTAAACTCCCCAGGCAGGACGAGCAGTACTTC	CASSKLPRQDEQYF
-	12	TRBV2	TRBJ2-1	-	TGTGCCAGCGGCGGCCGAACCAATGAGCAGTTCTTC	CASGGRTNEQFF
TRBD2	13	TRBV10-2	TRBJ2-1	-	TGCGCCGCCGGGGGGAGTTCCTACAATGAGCAGTTCTTC	CAAGGSSYNEQFF
-	17	TRBV5-4	TRBJ1-2	-	TGTGCCAGCAGCACCGAACTACCGGGACACCTTACTGGTGGCTACACCTTC	CASSTELPGHLTGGYTF
-	16	TRBV27	TRBJ2-1	-	TGTGCCAGCAGTTTTACAGCGGGCGTCTCCTACAATGAGCAGTTCTTC	CASSFTAGVSYNEQFF
TRBD1	16	TRBV7-9	TRBJ2-1	-	TGTGCCAGCAGCACCCACCCGGGACAGGGGCCCGATGAGCAGTTCTTC	CASSTHPGQGPDEQFF
TRBD1	16	TRBV29-1	TRBJ2-3	-	TGCAGCGTTGAAGACGAGCTCGGACAGGCCACAGATACGCAGTATTTT	CSVEDELGQATDTQYF
TRBD1	16	TRBV7-9	TRBJ1-1	-	TGTGCCAGCAGCCCACCCCGTGACAGGGGGCCCACTGAAGCTTTCTTT	CASSPPRDRGPTEAFF
-	12	TRBV7-9	TRBJ1-5	few	TGTGCCAGCAGCTCCCCAGGCCAGCCCCAGCATTTT	CASSSPGQPQHF
-	12	TRBV7-9	TRBJ2-3	few	TGTGCCAGCAGCCCTAGGGGAGATACGCAGTATTTT	CASSPRGDTQYF
TRBD1	17	TRBV5-5	TRBJ1-3	-	TGTGCCAGCAGCTTGGGTGGGACAGGGGGCTCTGGAAACACCATATATTTT	CASSLGGTGGSGNTIYF
TRBD2	14	TRBV4-2	TRBJ2-5	-	TGTGCCAGCAGCCCTGGAGCGGGAGAGGAGACCCAGTACTTC	CASSPGAGEETQYF
-	12	TRBV10-3	TRBJ1-1	-	TGTGCCACCGGCGGGGGATCGGCTGAAGCTTTCTTT	CATGGGSAEAFF
-	15	TRBV7-2	TRBJ2-1	-	TGTGCCAGCAGTTTAGGAGGGAGCTACACCAATGAGCAGTTCTTC	CASSLGGSYTNEQFF
-	13	TRBV4-2	TRBJ1-1	-	TGTGCCAGCAGCCAAGATGTCAGGTCTGAAGCTTTCTTT	CASSQDVRSEAFF
TRBD2	16	TRBV9	TRBJ2-3	-	TGTGCCAGCAGCGCACTAGCGGGAGGGAGCACAGATACGCAGTATTTT	CASSALAGGSTDTQYF
-	14	TRBV2	TRBJ1-5	-	TGTGCCAGCGGACGGGACACTAGCAATCAGCCCCAGCATTTT	CASGRDTSNQPQHF
TRBD2	19	TRBV4-1	TRBJ2-7	-	TGCGCCAGCAGCTCCAGAGTCCTTTATCGGACTAGCGGGGATTACGAGCAGTACTTC	CASSSRVLYRTSGDYEQYF
-	15	TRBV6-1	TRBJ1-5	-	TGTGCCAGCCTCTGGGGAGGGATCAGCAATCAGCCCCAGCATTTT	CASLWGGISNQPQHF
TRBD2	16	TRBV4-2	TRBJ2-2	-	TGTGCCAGCAGCTTACGCGGGGGGGATGGCACCGGGGAGCTGTTTTTT	CASSLRGGDGTGELFF
-	19	TRBV19	TRBJ1-4	-	TGTGCCAGTAACCCCTCGGTTGGGCTGCCGGTCTCAACTAATGAAAAACTGTTTTTT	CASNPSVGLPVSTNEKLFF
TRBD2	17	TRBV30	TRBJ2-5	-	TGTGCCTGGAGTGCGCTAGCGGGATCTGTGTCACAAGAGACCCAGTACTTC	CAWSALAGSVSQETQYF
TRBD1	12	TRBV29-1	TRBJ1-1	-	TGCAGCCCCCTTGGGGGACAGGGTGAAGCTTTCTTT	CSPLGGQGEAFF
TRBD2	16	TRBV2	TRBJ2-5	-	TGTGCCAGCAGGTTCTCTAGCGGCCAAACGCAAGAGACCCAGTACTTC	CASRFSSGQTQETQYF
-	15	TRBV5-1	TRBJ1-2	-	TGCGCCAGCAGCTCCGAGGGGGTTACTAACTATGGCTACACCTTC	CASSSEGVTNYGYTF
TRBD1	14	TRBV19	TRBJ2-7	-	TGTGCCAGTAGTCCTAGGACAGGGGCCTACGAGCAGTACTTC	CASSPRTGAYEQYF
-	14	TRBV9	TRBJ2-3	-	TGTGCCAGCACCAAGGGACATATGGAAGATACGCAGTATTTT	CASTKGHMEDTQYF
-	15	TRBV6-5	TRBJ1-2	-	TGTGCCAGCAGTTACGACTCAGGGGCAATCTATGGCTACACCTTC	CASSYDSGAIYGYTF
-	11	TRBV29-1	TRBJ2-1	-	TGCAGCGTTAGCGTCTACAATGAGCAGTTCTTC	CSVSVYNEQFF
-	13	TRBV11-2	TRBJ2-5	-	TGTGCCAGCAGCTCAGGGGTACCAGAGACCCAGTACTTC	CASSSGVPETQYF
-	13	TRBV19	TRBJ1-2	-	TGTGCCAGTAGGGGGGACATATCCTATGGCTACACCTTC	CASRGDISYGYTF
TRBD1	17	TRBV19	TRBJ1-5	-	TGTGCCAGTAGTCCGCTTGGTTGGGACAGTAGCAATCAGCCCCAGCATTTT	CASSPLGWDSSNQPQHF
-	13	TRBV28	TRBJ1-1	-	TGTGCCAGCAGTCCAGTTACAGAGACTGAAGCTTTCTTT	CASSPVTETEAFF
-	14	TRBV27	TRBJ1-1	-	TGTGCCAGCTCCCCTGCGGGGGGCGAAACTGAAGCTTTCTTT	CASSPAGGETEAFF
-	16	TRBV6-1	TRBJ1-5	-	TGTGCCAGCAGTGAGGCAGGGACATATAGCAATCAGCCCCAGCATTTT	CASSEAGTYSNQPQHF
TRBD1	14	TRBV7-8	TRBJ1-1	once	TGTGCCAGCAGCTCCGGGACAGGGTACACTGAAGCTTTCTTT	CASSSGTGYTEAFF
-	11	TRBV6-1	TRBJ2-7	-	TGTGCCAGCAGTCCGTACTACGAGCAGTACTTC	CASSPYYEQYF
TRBD1	15	TRBV19	TRBJ2-7	-	TGTGCCAGTAGTATGCCGGGACAGGGGTTGGACGAGCAGTACTTC	CASSMPGQGLDEQYF
-	11	TRBV10-3	TRBJ2-1	-	TGTGCCACGACCGCGGGTAACGAGCAGTTCTTC	CATTAGNEQFF
-	15	TRBV11-3	TRBJ2-7	once	TGTGCCAGCAGCTCGGGGGGCGGGGGCTCCTACGAGCAGTACTTC	CASSSGGGGSYEQYF
TRBD2	15	TRBV6-4	TRBJ2-1	medium-sized	TGTGCCAGCAGTGACCTAGCGGGGGTAAGCAATGAGCAGTTCTTC	CASSDLAGVSNEQFF
-	14	TRBV10-3	TRBJ1-1	-	TGTGCCATCAGTGAGTCAGGTTTAACAGACGAAGCTTTCTTT	CAISESGLTDEAFF
-	13	TRBV29-1	TRBJ2-3	once	TGCAGCGTTCAGGAGGCGAGGGTCGGAACGCAGTATTTT	CSVQEARVGTQYF
-	14	TRBV7-9	TRBJ1-1	-	TGTGCCAGCAGCTTCTCGACAGGGAACACTGAAGCTTTCTTT	CASSFSTGNTEAFF
TRBD1	18	TRBV7-3	TRBJ1-5	-	TGTGCCAGCAGCTTAGTCCCCCTTCGACAGGGGGGATGGTCGCCCCAGCATTTT	CASSLVPLRQGGWSPQHF
-	13	TRBV6-5	TRBJ1-5	-	TGTGCCAGCAGTCAGGGTAGCAATCAGCCCCAGCATTTT	CASSQGSNQPQHF